This record covers a single T cell receptor (beta chain). The protocol was immunoSEQ multiplex PCR, while the TCRdb copy is restricted to in-frame clones and leaves out a portion. Of 25,000 to 30,000 clones in the sample, approximately 76% are singletons; the top ten hold about two fifths. This sample stems from a study of blood T cell repertoires in COVID-19. In the study overall: The samples span acute and convalescent COVID-19 from the United States, Italy and Spain. Sample material is recorded as cDNA or gDNA derived from T cells, B-cell-depleted T cells, or PBMCs.

Germline CDR1 is MNHNS and CDR2 is SASEGT. There are 15 residues in the CDR3. The V gene lost 1 base and the J gene lost 2 bases, with 11 bases spanning the gap. Sequenced input: peripheral blood. The chain recombines TRBV6-1 with TRBJ2-5; the D gene is possibly TRBD1 (5 bases). This clonotype was obtained from a man between 65 and 80 years old with acute or convalescent COVID-19. CDR3 region: CASSEEGVIQETQYF. CDR3 DNA: TGTGCCAGCAGTGAAGAAGGGGTGATACAAGAGACCCAGTACTTC.